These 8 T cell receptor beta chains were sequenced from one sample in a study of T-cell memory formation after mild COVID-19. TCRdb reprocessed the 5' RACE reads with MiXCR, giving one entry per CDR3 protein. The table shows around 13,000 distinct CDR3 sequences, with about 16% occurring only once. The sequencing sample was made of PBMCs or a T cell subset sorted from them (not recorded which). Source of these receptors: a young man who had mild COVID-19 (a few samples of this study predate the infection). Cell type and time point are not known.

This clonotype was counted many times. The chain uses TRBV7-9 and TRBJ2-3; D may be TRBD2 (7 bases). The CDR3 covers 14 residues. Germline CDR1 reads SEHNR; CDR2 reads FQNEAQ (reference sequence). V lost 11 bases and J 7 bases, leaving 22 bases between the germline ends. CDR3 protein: CAGGAASSVNTQYF. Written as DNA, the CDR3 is TGTGCCGGGGGGGCAGCCTCTAGCGTGAATACGCAGTATTTT.

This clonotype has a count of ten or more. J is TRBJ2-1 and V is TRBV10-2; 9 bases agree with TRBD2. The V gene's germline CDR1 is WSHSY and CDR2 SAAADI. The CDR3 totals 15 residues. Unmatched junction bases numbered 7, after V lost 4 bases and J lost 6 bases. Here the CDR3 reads CASSGLAVLVNEQFF. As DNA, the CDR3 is TGCGCCAGCAGTGGACTAGCGGTCCTAGTCAATGAGCAGTTCTTC.

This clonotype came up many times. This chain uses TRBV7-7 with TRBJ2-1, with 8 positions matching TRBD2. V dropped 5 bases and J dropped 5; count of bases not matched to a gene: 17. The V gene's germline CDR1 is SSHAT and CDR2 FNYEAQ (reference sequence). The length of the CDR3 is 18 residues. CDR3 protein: CASSRHPGGAYLNNEQFF. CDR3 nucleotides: TGTGCCAGCAGCCGCCACCCCGGGGGGGCCTATCTGAACAATGAGCAGTTCTTC.

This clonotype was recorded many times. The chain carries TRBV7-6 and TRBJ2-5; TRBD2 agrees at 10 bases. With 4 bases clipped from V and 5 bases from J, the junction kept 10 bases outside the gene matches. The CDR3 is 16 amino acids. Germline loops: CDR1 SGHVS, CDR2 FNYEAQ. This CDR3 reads CASSWERGGRIETQYF. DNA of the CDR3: TGTGCCAGCAGCTGGGAGCGGGGGGGAAGAATTGAGACCCAGTACTTC.

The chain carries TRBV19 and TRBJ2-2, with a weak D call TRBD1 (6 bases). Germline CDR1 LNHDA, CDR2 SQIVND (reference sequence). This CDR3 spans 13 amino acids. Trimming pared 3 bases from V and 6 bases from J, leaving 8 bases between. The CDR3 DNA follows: TGTGCCAGTAGTATGACAGGTCCCGGGGAGCTGTTTTTT. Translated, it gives CASSMTGPGELFF.

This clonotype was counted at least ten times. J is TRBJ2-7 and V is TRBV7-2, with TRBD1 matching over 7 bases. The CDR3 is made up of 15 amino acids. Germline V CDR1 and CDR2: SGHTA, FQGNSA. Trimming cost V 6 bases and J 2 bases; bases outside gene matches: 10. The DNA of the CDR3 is TGTGCCAGCAGTTTCTTTAAGGGGGCAGCCTACGAGCAGTACTTC. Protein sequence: CASSFFKGAAYEQYF. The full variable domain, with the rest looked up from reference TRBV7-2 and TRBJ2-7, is GAGVSQSPSNKVTEKGKDVELRCDPISGHTALYWYRQSLGQGLEFLIYFQGNSAPDKSGLPSDRFSAERTGGSVSTLTIQRTQQEDSAVYLCASSFFKGAAYEQYFGPGTRLTVT.

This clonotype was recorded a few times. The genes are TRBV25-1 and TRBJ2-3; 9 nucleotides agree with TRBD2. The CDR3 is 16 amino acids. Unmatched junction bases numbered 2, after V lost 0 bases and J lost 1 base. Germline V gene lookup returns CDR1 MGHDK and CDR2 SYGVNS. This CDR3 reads CASSEYIAGGTDTQYF. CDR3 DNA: TGTGCCAGCAGTGAATATATAGCGGGGGGCACAGATACGCAGTATTTT.

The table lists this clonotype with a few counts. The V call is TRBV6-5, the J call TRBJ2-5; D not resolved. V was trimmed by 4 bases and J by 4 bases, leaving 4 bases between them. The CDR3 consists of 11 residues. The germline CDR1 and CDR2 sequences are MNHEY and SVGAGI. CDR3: CASSSLETQYF. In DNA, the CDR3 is TGTGCCAGCAGTTCTTTAGAGACCCAGTACTTC.